The entry that follows covers one TCR beta chain sequence. V lost 3 bases and J lost 2; bases outside the gene matches: 1. This CDR3 has 16 amino acids. Germline CDR1 and CDR2: LNHDA and SQIVND (reference sequence). Seattle's enrolled individuals joined amid active infection and were then monitored longitudinally. Authors' data handling: Estimation of nucleated cell counts relied on the amplification of reference gene primers. Sequencing used immunoSEQ multiplex PCR; TCRdb keeps in-frame clones, though not all of them. The V and J calls and clone size were taken over from that table, and D and trimming were inferred from the DNA. The repertoire holds 200,000 to 250,000 clones, approximately 86% seen once, with about 10% in the top ten. The data were taken from a study of blood T cell repertoires in COVID-19. Study context: Sites across the United States, Italy and Spain contributed samples from acute and convalescent COVID-19. The analysed material was cDNA or gDNA that came from T cells, B-cell-depleted T cells, or PBMCs.

The sequence was collected from a woman aged 45-60 years with COVID-19, enrolled during active disease. Material for sequencing was peripheral blood. J is TRBJ2-3 and V is TRBV19; 14 nucleotides align to TRBD2. CDR3 residues: CASSMGLAGATDTQYF. The CDR3, as DNA: TGTGCCAGTAGTATGGGACTAGCGGGGGCCACAGATACGCAGTATTTT. Full variable domain (remainder filled in from reference TRBV19 and TRBJ2-3): DGGITQSPKYLFRKEGQNVTLSCEQNLNHDAMYWYRQDPGQGLRLIYYSQIVNDFQKGDIAEGYSVSREKKESFPLTVTSAQKNPTAFYLCASSMGLAGATDTQYFGPGTRLTVL.